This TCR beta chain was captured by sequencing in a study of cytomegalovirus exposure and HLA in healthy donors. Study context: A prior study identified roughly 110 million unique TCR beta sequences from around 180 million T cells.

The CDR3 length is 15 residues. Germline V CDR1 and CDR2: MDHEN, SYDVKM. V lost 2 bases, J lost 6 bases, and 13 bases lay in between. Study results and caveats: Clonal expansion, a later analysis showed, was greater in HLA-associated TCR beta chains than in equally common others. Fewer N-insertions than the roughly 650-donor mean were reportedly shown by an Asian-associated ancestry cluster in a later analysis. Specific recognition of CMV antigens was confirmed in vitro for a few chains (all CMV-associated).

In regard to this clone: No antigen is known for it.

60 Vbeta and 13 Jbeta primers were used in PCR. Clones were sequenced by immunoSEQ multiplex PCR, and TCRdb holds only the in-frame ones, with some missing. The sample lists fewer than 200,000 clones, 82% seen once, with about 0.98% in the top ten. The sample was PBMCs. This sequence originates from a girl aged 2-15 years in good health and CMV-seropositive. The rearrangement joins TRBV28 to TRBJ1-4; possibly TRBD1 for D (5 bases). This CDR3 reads CASSLIGGGDEKLFF. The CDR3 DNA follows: TGTGCCAGCAGTTTAATTGGTGGGGGGGATGAAAAACTGTTTTTT.